This is a list of T cell receptor beta chains from one sample in a study of human T cells and chemical hapten exposure. TCRdb analysed the RACE reads with MiXCR anew, one entry per CDR3 protein. Counted here are around 120,000 distinct CDR3 sequences, about an eighth occurring once; the ten biggest clones make up roughly 1.5%. The sample in question was whole blood, obtained in connection with sensitization to the hapten diphenylcyclopropenone (DPC). All receptors derive from a woman between 50 and 59 years old with alopecia areata. Some clones in this sample may be carry-over from other donors' samples. CDR3s include the opening cysteine and the closing phenylalanine or tryptophan. Each record gives: V gene, clone size, J gene, D gene, CDR3 protein, CDR3 DNA. A D gene is named only where the DNA matches it firmly. Where a row states a size, it is once, few, many or the class of an expanded clone; other rows omit it.

TRBV10-1	.	TRBJ2-1	TRBD2	CASKLAGDYNEQFF	TGCGCCAGCAAACTAGCGGGGGACTACAATGAGCAGTTCTTC
TRBV7-9	few	TRBJ1-6	.	CASSSNRDLPLHF	TGTGCCAGCAGCTCGAACAGGGATTTGCCTCTCCACTTT
TRBV25-1	few	TRBJ1-6	TRBD1	CASSAPGQGNSPLHF	TGTGCCAGCAGTGCTCCGGGACAGGGGAATTCACCCCTCCACTTT
TRBV20-1	.	TRBJ2-7	.	CSAPGLTPPYEQYF	TGCAGTGCCCCAGGGTTAACTCCCCCCTACGAGCAGTACTTC
TRBV7-2	few	TRBJ2-3	TRBD2	CASSSGLAGAGTQYF	TGTGCCAGCAGCTCGGGACTAGCGGGAGCAGGGACGCAGTATTTT
TRBV6-2/TRBV6-3	few	TRBJ2-7	.	CASSRNGGQNEQYF	TGTGCCAGCAGCAGAAATGGGGGTCAGAACGAGCAGTACTTC
TRBV9	few	TRBJ2-3	TRBD2	CASTTGTSPTDTQYF	TGTGCCAGCACCACCGGGACTAGTCCCACAGATACGCAGTATTTT
TRBV18	.	TRBJ1-5	.	CASSLGVSNQPQHF	TGTGCCAGCTCACTGGGGGTCAGCAATCAGCCCCAGCATTTT
TRBV18	few	TRBJ2-5	.	CASSPGPQETQYF	TGTGCCAGCTCACCAGGCCCCCAAGAGACCCAGTACTTC
TRBV7-9	many	TRBJ2-1	TRBD2	CASSPKAGTNYNEQFF	TGTGCCAGCAGCCCCAAGGCCGGGACTAACTACAATGAGCAGTTCTTC
TRBV5-4	.	TRBJ2-2	TRBD1	CASSLGLGTVNTGELFF	TGTGCCAGCAGCTTGGGTCTAGGGACAGTGAACACCGGGGAGCTGTTTTTT
TRBV24-1	many	TRBJ2-1	TRBD2	CATSDSHLGLGGSYNEQFF	TGTGCCACCAGTGATTCACATCTTGGACTAGGAGGCTCCTACAATGAGCAGTTCTTC
TRBV29-1	many	TRBJ2-7	TRBD1	CSVRTGFGSYF	TGCAGCGTTCGGACAGGCTTCGGGTCGTACTTC
TRBV20-1	.	TRBJ2-7	TRBD1	CSARDRIGGNGYF	TGCAGTGCTAGAGATCGGATAGGGGGCAACGGGTACTTC
TRBV3-1	once	TRBJ2-1	TRBD2	CASSQEQKREGLRNEQFF	TGTGCCAGCAGCCAAGAGCAAAAGCGGGAGGGCCTGAGGAATGAGCAGTTCTTC
TRBV20-1	few	TRBJ2-7	TRBD2	CSVASGKGPYEQYF	TGCAGTGTCGCAAGCGGGAAGGGCCCCTACGAGCAGTACTTC
TRBV6-2/TRBV6-3	many	TRBJ2-5	TRBD2	CASRGFKLAEETQYF	TGTGCCAGCAGGGGGTTTAAGCTAGCGGAAGAGACCCAGTACTTC
TRBV11-2	many	TRBJ2-5	TRBD2	CASSFRDYIQETQYF	TGTGCCAGCAGCTTCCGGGACTACATCCAAGAGACCCAGTACTTC
TRBV6-1	many	TRBJ2-7	.	CASTIYYEQYF	TGTGCCAGCACGATCTACTACGAGCAGTACTTC
TRBV12-3/TRBV12-4	few	TRBJ2-1	.	CASSPTYNEQFF	TGTGCCAGCAGTCCGACTTACAATGAGCAGTTCTTC